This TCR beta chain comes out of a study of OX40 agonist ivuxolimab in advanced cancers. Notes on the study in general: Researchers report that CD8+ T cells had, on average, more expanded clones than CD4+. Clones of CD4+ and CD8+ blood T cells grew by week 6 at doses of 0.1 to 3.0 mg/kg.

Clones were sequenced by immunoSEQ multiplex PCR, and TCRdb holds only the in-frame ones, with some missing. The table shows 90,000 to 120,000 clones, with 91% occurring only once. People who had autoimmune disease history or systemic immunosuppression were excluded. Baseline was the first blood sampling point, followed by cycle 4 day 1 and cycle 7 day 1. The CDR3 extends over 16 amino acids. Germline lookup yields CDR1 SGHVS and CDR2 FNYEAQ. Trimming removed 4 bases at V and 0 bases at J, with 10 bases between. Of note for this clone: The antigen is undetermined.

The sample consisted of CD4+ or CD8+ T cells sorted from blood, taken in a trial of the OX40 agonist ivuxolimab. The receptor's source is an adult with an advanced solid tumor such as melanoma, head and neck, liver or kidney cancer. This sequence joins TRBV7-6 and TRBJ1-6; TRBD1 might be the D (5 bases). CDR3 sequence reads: CASSSRVSSYNSPLHF. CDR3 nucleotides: TGTGCCAGCAGCTCCAGGGTTAGCTCCTATAATTCACCCCTCCACTTT.